The source of this T cell receptor (beta chain) is a study of blood T cell repertoires in COVID-19. Clones were read by immunoSEQ multiplex PCR, and TCRdb kept only the in-frame ones, dropping some. The table shows nearly 350,000 clones, with around 87% occurring only once. CDR3 length equals 16 residues. The trim removed 1 base at V and 8 bases at J, leaving 11 bases unmatched. Germline V gives CDR1 SQVTM, CDR2 ANQGSEA. The chain uses TRBV29-1 and TRBJ2-1; 10 positions agree with TRBD1. Material: peripheral blood. The TCR comes from a woman in her fifties or sixties with COVID-19, enrolled during active disease. As DNA, the CDR3 is TGCAGCGTTGAAGGCCTACCGGGACAGGGGTTCGATGAGCAGTTCTTC. Protein: CSVEGLPGQGFDEQFF.